The 32 T cell receptor beta chains presented below share a single source sample, sequenced in a study of shared clonotypes between healthy human individuals. It was CD45RO-negative cells, positively selected for CCR7, that made up naive CD8 cells, with terminally differentiated effector memory CD45RA+ cells excluded. Clones were read by immunoSEQ multiplex PCR, and TCRdb kept only the in-frame ones, dropping some. This table has approximately 2,000,000 clones, approximately 92% appearing once. Sequencing input: naive CD8+ T cells from PBMCs. These receptors all stem from a man younger than 35 in good health. Some clones in this sample may be carry-over from other donors' samples.

V gene TRBV7-9 combines with J gene TRBJ2-1; weak D call: TRBD2 (5 bases). CDR3 length equals 15 residues. Germline values: CDR1 SEHNR, CDR2 FQNEAQ (reference sequence). Trimming shortened V by 1 base and J by 5 bases, and 12 bases separated the two germline ends. The CDR3 DNA reads TGTGCCAGCAGCTTAGGCTTACTAGTAAACAATGAGCAGTTCTTC. It encodes CASSLGLLVNNEQFF.

The chain is built from TRBV30 and TRBJ1-2; D remains unclear. Germline lookup yields CDR1 GTSNPN and CDR2 SVGIG (reference sequence). The CDR3 spans 14 residues. V lost 8 bases, J lost 0 bases, and 16 bases lay in between. The CDR3 loop is CAGLVSGSNYGYTF. The CDR3 DNA sequence: TGTGCCGGGCTGGTTTCGGGGTCTAACTATGGCTACACCTTC.

The V call is TRBV19, the J call TRBJ1-1, with a weak D call TRBD1 (6 bases). This CDR3 spans 14 amino acids. Germline lookup yields CDR1 LNHDA and CDR2 SQIVND (reference sequence). V dropped 5 bases and J dropped 0 bases, with 10 bases sitting between them. CDR3 in amino acids: CASSPWGLNTEAFF. DNA of the CDR3: TGTGCCAGTAGTCCCTGGGGGCTGAACACTGAAGCTTTCTTT.

J is TRBJ2-7 and V is TRBV2, with 7 bases aligning to TRBD1. Germline V gene sequence: CDR1 SNHLY, CDR2 FYNNEI. The CDR3 runs 16 residues. With 6 bases clipped from V and 5 bases from J, the junction kept 16 bases outside the gene matches. In DNA, the CDR3 is TGTGCCAGCAGCTCCGGACAGGTGCGAGTGACAGACGAGCAGTACTTC. Translated, it gives CASSSGQVRVTDEQYF.

This sequence joins TRBV2 and TRBJ1-5; 10 bases map to TRBD1. After removal of 3 bases from V and 2 bases from J, the junction contained 7 bases not matched to a gene. The CDR3 sequence is 17 residues long. CDR1 SNHLY and CDR2 FYNNEI come from the germline V gene. As DNA, the CDR3 is TGTGCCAGCAGTGAGGTTATTGGGACAGGGGGCAATCAGCCCCAGCATTTT. Its protein product is CASSEVIGTGGNQPQHF.

The rearrangement uses TRBV7-9 and TRBJ1-2; D is perhaps TRBD1 (6 bases). This CDR3 has 14 residues. CDR1 and CDR2 (germline): SEHNR, FQNEAQ (reference sequence). Between the trimmed V and J ends, which lost 1 base and 4 bases, there was a span of 10 bases. The CDR3 nucleotides read TGTGCCAGCAGCTTAGGACGACAGGTCTATGGCTACACCTTC. Protein: CASSLGRQVYGYTF.

This chain joins TRBV6-1 and TRBJ2-7; 8 nucleotides match TRBD2. With V trimmed by 4 bases and J by 1 base, 9 bases remained unmatched. Germline lookup yields CDR1 MNHNS and CDR2 SASEGT. The CDR3 length is 16 residues. The CDR3 loop is CASSVRGRTLSYEQYF. The CDR3 DNA reads as TGTGCCAGCAGTGTCCGCGGGAGGACCTTATCCTACGAGCAGTACTTC.

V gene TRBV28 combines with J gene TRBJ2-7, with 8 bases aligning to TRBD1. The CDR3 spans 16 residues. Trimming at V came to 5 bases and at J to 3 bases, leaving 12 bases not matched to a gene. CDR1 is MDHEN, CDR2 SYDVKM, per germline. CDR3: CASSTNRGKADYEQYF. In nucleotides, the CDR3 is TGTGCCAGCAGTACGAACAGGGGGAAGGCCGACTACGAGCAGTACTTC.

The chain carries TRBV2 and TRBJ2-1; a possible D gene is TRBD2 (6 bases). The CDR3 consists of 15 residues. Trimming removed 0 bases from V and 9 bases from J, with 15 bases in between. CDR1 is SNHLY, CDR2 FYNNEI, per germline. The DNA for the CDR3 is TGTGCCAGCAGTGAAGCCATAGGGGAGGTAATTGAGCAGTTCTTC. Amino acid sequence: CASSEAIGEVIEQFF.

The chain is built from TRBV27 and TRBJ2-7; D not certain. V lost 5 bases and J 6 bases, leaving 14 bases between the germline ends. Germline CDR1 is MNHEY and CDR2 is SMNVEV (reference sequence). This CDR3 comprises 13 residues. In nucleotides, the CDR3 is TGTGCCAGCAGTCCCACGACCCGACTCGAGCAGTACTTC. Its translation: CASSPTTRLEQYF.

This clone was seen just once. Sequence at one end of the junction differs from germline and may be a read error. The chain is built from TRBV5-4 and TRBJ1-1; D possibly corresponds to TRBD1 (6 bases). The CDR3 loop spans 13 amino acids. Germline V gene lookup returns CDR1 SGHNT and CDR2 YYREEE (reference sequence). CDR3 sequence reads: CASSLFPGVEAFF. The CDR3 DNA reads TGCGCCAGCAGCCTCTTCCCAGGGGTTGAAGCTTTCTTT.

This chain uses TRBV6-1 with TRBJ2-5; D is uncertain. CDR1 MNHNS and CDR2 SASEGT come from the germline V gene. The CDR3 runs to 16 residues. Between the trimmed V and J ends, which lost 2 bases and 5 bases, there was a span of 18 bases. The CDR3 spells CASSERSQRHLETQYF. CDR3 coding DNA: TGTGCCAGCAGTGAACGTAGTCAGAGGCATTTGGAGACCCAGTACTTC.

In the case of this clone: The sample has other DNA sequences that encode this CDR3 too. The V and J genes are TRBV30 and TRBJ1-1; D gene unclear. V was trimmed by 0 bases and J by 4 bases, leaving 3 bases between them. In germline, CDR1 is GTSNPN, CDR2 SVGIG (reference sequence). This CDR3 spans 11 amino acids. The chain's CDR3 is CAWSVGTEAFF. CDR3 coding DNA: TGTGCCTGGAGTGTTGGCACTGAAGCTTTCTTT.

The chain joins TRBV5-4 to TRBJ1-2, with 9 positions matching TRBD1. Trimming cost V 4 bases and J 7 bases; bases outside gene matches: 14. Germline V gene lookup returns CDR1 SGHNT and CDR2 YYREEE (reference sequence). This CDR3 is built from 16 residues. The CDR3 reads CASSREPGQGVGGYTF. In DNA, the CDR3 is TGTGCCAGCAGCAGGGAGCCGGGACAGGGAGTCGGTGGCTACACCTTC.

J is TRBJ2-7 and V is TRBV27; TRBD2 matches at 14 bases. The germline V gene has CDR1 MNHEY and CDR2 SMNVEV (reference sequence). The CDR3 runs to 16 residues. Trimming cost V 1 base and J 7 bases; bases outside gene matches: 6. DNA of the CDR3: TGTGCCAGCAGTTTATTGACTAGCGGGAGGGATTGGGAGCAGTACTTC. This gives the protein CASSLLTSGRDWEQYF.

Remarks on this clone: Other DNA sequences in the same sample also yield this CDR3. This chain joins TRBV7-9 and TRBJ2-7; 7 nucleotides align to TRBD1. Per germline, CDR1 SEHNR and CDR2 FQNEAQ (reference sequence). This CDR3 is built from 14 residues. Trimming at V came to 4 bases and at J to 3 bases, leaving 6 bases not matched to a gene. In nucleotides, the CDR3 is TGTGCCAGCAGCTCGCCGGGACAGATCTACGAGCAGTACTTC. Its protein is CASSSPGQIYEQYF. Looking up the rest from reference TRBV7-9 and TRBJ2-7 gives the full variable domain: DTGVSQNPRHKITKRGQNVTFRCDPISEHNRLYWYRQTLGQGPEFLTYFQNEAQLEKSRLLSDRFSAERPKGSFSTLEIQRTEQGDSAMYLCASSSPGQIYEQYFGPGTRLTVT.

The chain carries TRBV19 and TRBJ2-7, with D possibly TRBD2 on 5 matching bases. Germline CDR1 LNHDA, CDR2 SQIVND (reference sequence). Between the trimmed V and J ends, which lost 5 bases and 1 base, there was a span of 12 bases. The CDR3 runs to 14 residues. DNA for the CDR3: TGTGCCAGTAGTGGGGAGTCCTCATCCTACGAGCAGTACTTC. Translation: CASSGESSSYEQYF.

The CDR3 nucleotides are TGTGCCAGCAGTGAATCCCCAGCGTACTATGGCTACACCTTC. Translating it yields CASSESPAYYGYTF. This chain uses TRBV25-1 with TRBJ1-2; no reliable D call. The CDR3 covers 14 residues. Germline V gene lookup returns CDR1 MGHDK and CDR2 SYGVNS. V was clipped by 1 base and J by 3 bases, with 9 bases between them.

The chain couples TRBV4-1 to TRBJ1-1, with D possibly matching TRBD1 (5 bases). CDR3 length: 15 residues. Germline CDR1 reads MGHRA; CDR2 reads YSYEKL. V lost 4 bases and J 6 bases, leaving 18 bases between the germline ends. CDR3 bases: TGCGCCAGCAGCCGGGACGGAGGAGGTTTCGCTGAAGCTTTCTTT. Translating gives CASSRDGGGFAEAFF.

The V gene is TRBV5-8, the J gene TRBJ2-5; D perhaps matches TRBD2 (6 bases). From germline, CDR1 is SGHTS and CDR2 YDEGEE. The V gene lost 1 base and the J gene lost 2 bases, with 18 bases spanning the gap. The CDR3 loop spans 17 amino acids. CDR3 in DNA: TGTGCCAGCAGCTTGTGGCCTCTGGAGGGTCTTCAAGAGACCCAGTACTTC. Translation: CASSLWPLEGLQETQYF.

The chain carries TRBV6-5 and TRBJ2-5, with D perhaps TRBD1 (6 bases). V lost 7 bases and J 3 bases, leaving 18 bases between the germline ends. The V gene's germline CDR1 is MNHEY and CDR2 SVGAGI. The CDR3 sequence is 15 residues long. CDR3 loop: CASTRAGQRKETQYF. CDR3 bases: TGTGCCAGCACTAGGGCCGGACAGAGGAAAGAGACCCAGTACTTC.

V is TRBV5-1 and J is TRBJ1-4; weak D call: TRBD1 (5 bases). The CDR3 is made up of 16 amino acids. Per germline, CDR1 SGHRS and CDR2 YFSETQ. V was pared by 5 bases and J by 4 bases, with 18 bases between. This CDR3 is CASRYEPGTLNEKLFF. CDR3 DNA: TGCGCCAGCAGATATGAACCCGGGACCCTTAATGAAAAACTGTTTTTT.

The chain carries TRBV5-4 and TRBJ2-7, with 10 bases matching TRBD1. Germline-derived CDR1 and CDR2 are SGHNT and YYREEE (reference sequence). The CDR3 runs to 14 residues. The V gene end was trimmed by 0 bases and the J gene end by 5 bases; junction bases not matched to a gene: 2. As DNA, the CDR3 is TGTGCCAGCAGCTTGGGGGACAGGGGTAACGAGCAGTACTTC. This encodes CASSLGDRGNEQYF. The variable domain in full, with the rest retrieved from reference TRBV5-4 and TRBJ2-7, is ETGVTQSPTHLIKTRGQQVTLRCSSQSGHNTVSWYQQALGQGPQFIFQYYREEENGRGNFPPRFSGLQFPNYSSELNVNALELDDSALYLCASSLGDRGNEQYFGPGTRLTVT.

CDR3 in amino acids: CASSLDMGGYGYTF. CDR3 DNA sequence: TGTGCCAGCAGTCTTGACATGGGCGGCTATGGCTACACCTTC. The chain combines TRBV27 with TRBJ1-2; D is unclear. The germline V and J ends were trimmed by 5 bases and 4 bases, with 14 bases remaining between them. The CDR3 sequence is 14 residues long. The germline V gene encodes CDR1 MNHEY and CDR2 SMNVEV (reference sequence).

J is TRBJ2-2 and V is TRBV29-1; TRBD1 might be the D (6 bases). Germline-derived CDR1 and CDR2 are SQVTM and ANQGSEA. Trimming took off 8 bases at V and 5 bases at J, with 12 bases between the two ends. The CDR3 totals 12 residues. CDR3 sequence reads: CSPLGATGELFF. CDR3 nucleotides: TGCAGCCCCCTGGGGGCTACCGGGGAGCTGTTTTTT.

The chain links TRBV5-4 to TRBJ2-5; TRBD2 might be the D (5 bases). V was shortened by 1 base and J by 2 bases, with 9 bases between the two germline ends. The CDR3 contains 14 residues. Germline lookup yields CDR1 SGHNT and CDR2 YYREEE (reference sequence). The CDR3 loop reads CASSLKREQETQYF. The CDR3 DNA sequence: TGTGCCAGCAGCTTGAAGAGGGAGCAAGAGACCCAGTACTTC.

V is TRBV19 and J is TRBJ2-1; 13 bases match TRBD2. This CDR3 spans 17 amino acids. The germline CDR1 and CDR2 sequences are LNHDA and SQIVND (reference sequence). V shed 3 bases and J 2 bases; nucleotides not matched to a gene: 4. The DNA for the CDR3 is TGTGCCAGTAGTATGACTAGCGGGAGGCTGGCCTACAATGAGCAGTTCTTC. The encoded protein is CASSMTSGRLAYNEQFF.

The V call is TRBV5-1, the J call TRBJ1-1; D possibly corresponds to TRBD1 (6 bases). V lost 3 bases, J lost 0 bases, and 12 bases lay in between. Germline CDR1 reads SGHRS; CDR2 reads YFSETQ. The CDR3 is made up of 15 amino acids. CDR3 sequence: CASSSGQFLNTEAFF. The CDR3 DNA is TGCGCCAGCAGCTCCGGACAGTTCTTGAACACTGAAGCTTTCTTT. Complete variable domain (other parts from reference TRBV5-1 and TRBJ1-1): KAGVTQTPRYLIKTRGQQVTLSCSPISGHRSVSWYQQTPGQGLQFLFEYFSETQRNKGNFPGRFSGRQFSNSRSEMNVSTLELGDSALYLCASSSGQFLNTEAFFGQGTRLTVV.

The rearrangement uses TRBV5-5 and TRBJ1-4; 8 nucleotides agree with TRBD1. Germline CDR1 is SGHKS and CDR2 is YYEKEE (reference sequence). After removal of 0 bases from V and 5 bases from J, the junction contained 9 bases not matched to a gene. The CDR3 is made up of 17 amino acids. The CDR3 protein is CASSLDPLRDRNEKLFF. The CDR3 coding sequence is TGTGCCAGCAGCTTGGATCCCCTCCGGGACAGGAATGAAAAACTGTTTTTT.

This chain uses TRBV23-1 with TRBJ2-2, with D tentatively TRBD1 or TRBD2 (5 bases each). TRBV23-1 is marked as an open reading frame, function uncertain. Trimming cost V 3 bases and J 1 base, with 9 bases left between them. CDR3 length: 15 amino acids. CDR3 sequence: CASSHRDENTGELFF. The CDR3, as DNA: TGCGCCAGCAGTCATCGGGACGAGAACACCGGGGAGCTGTTTTTT.

The gene calls are TRBV4-2 and TRBJ2-1; a weak D match, TRBD2 (5 bases). The CDR3 covers 16 residues. The ends were cut back, 0 bases at V and 0 bases at J, with 9 bases in the middle. Germline V CDR1 and CDR2: LGHNA, YNFKEQ. The CDR3 loop is CASSQEAGSSYNEQFF. DNA of the CDR3: TGTGCCAGCAGCCAAGAGGCGGGTAGCTCCTACAATGAGCAGTTCTTC.

The chain couples TRBV9 to TRBJ2-1; TRBD2 aligns across 12 bases. Germline trimming cut 3 bases from V and 4 bases from J; bases unmatched to any gene: 5. The CDR3 covers 16 residues. Germline CDR1 SGDLS, CDR2 YYNGEE. CDR3 nucleotide sequence: TGTGCCAGCAGCGGAACCGGGACTAGCGGGTACAATGAGCAGTTCTTC. Translation: CASSGTGTSGYNEQFF.